The text below deals with one T cell receptor beta chain. From the 5' RACE reads, TCRdb called clonotypes with MiXCR, one entry per CDR3 protein. This table has 420,000 or so distinct CDR3 sequences, approximately 17% appearing once. The CDR3 covers 17 residues. Trimming took 2 bases from V and 2 from J, leaving 18 bases between them. Germline V gene lookup returns CDR1 MNHEY and CDR2 SVGAGI. The sample comes from a study of identical twins. The sequence was collected from a man aged 45-65 years in good health. The chain carries TRBV6-5 and TRBJ1-1, with D possibly being TRBD1 (5 bases). Sequencing input: naive T cells sorted from blood. The CDR3 loop reads CASSYRGSGAVNTEAFF. CDR3 DNA sequence: TGTGCCAGCAGTTACCGAGGGTCCGGGGCAGTTAACACTGAAGCTTTCTTT.